This TCR beta chain emerged from a study of PD-1 blockade in classical Hodgkin lymphoma (dated by TCRdb to the early 2020s). Notes on the research overall: Nivolumab dosing was 3 mg/kg intravenously every 2 weeks, continuing until either disease progression or unacceptable toxicity. The study used TCR beta sequencing and CyTOF to define a peripheral blood immune signature of response to PD-1 blockade in classical Hodgkin lymphoma.

Comment on this clone: Its antigen remains undetermined. No base-level quality is on record; no much larger clone is a single base apart.

The Qiagen DNeasy kit was used to extract genomic DNA both from unsorted PBMCs and from the negatively selected CD4+ and CD8+ fractions. Amplification of TCR beta CDR3 regions was done by immunoSEQ multiplex PCR with primers that anneal to V and J segments. A synthetic immune receptor repertoire was used to minimize amplification bias, and any remaining bias was removed computationally after sequencing. The authors' pipeline ran thus. Custom Python scripts were used to quantify repertoire diversity as the Shannon entropy index. Unsorted, CD4+ and CD8+ repertoires were analyzed separately, except in combined analyses where CD4+ and CD8+ sequences were merged in silico. A clone counted as expanded when the clone's frequency after treatment rose at least 2-fold relative to C1D1, and clones undetected at baseline were given a pseudocount of 0.5. Clones with 0 or 1 copy at C1D1 were defined as singleton clones, while clones with 2 or more copies were defined as non-singleton clones. Clones expanded in unsorted samples were assigned a CD4+, CD8+ or unknown annotation through matching of protein sequences in sorted samples from the same patient. Wilcoxon tests on paired samples were used to test diversity changes from C1D1 to C4D1. TCRdb provides this immuneACCESS table in a form limited to in-frame rearrangements. Some clones are lacking; in checked studies, under half of them reflect an unresolved V gene, and why the rest are absent is not known. That table gives V, J and clone size, and the DNA gave D and trimming. This sample is represented by 55,000 to 75,000 clones; roughly two thirds of them were singletons. The ten largest make up roughly 9.1% of the sample.

Trimmed from V: 5 bases; trimmed from J: 9 bases; junction bases lacking a gene match: 15. CDR1 and CDR2, looked up from the germline V gene (reference sequence), are SEHNR and FQNEAQ. From the cysteine through the phenylalanine, the CDR3 covers 16 amino acids. Just the 48-base CDR3 DNA is kept, in frame starting at base 1. The time point label of this sample denotes: cycle 2 day 1 (C2D1) of nivolumab. Every trial patient had relapsed after autologous stem cell transplantation, and cohorts A, B and C differed in prior brentuximab vedotin exposure. The trial cohort comprised some 60 patients with relapsed/refractory classical Hodgkin lymphoma whose best overall responses were complete response, partial response or progressive disease. Trial patients were treated with single-agent nivolumab in the multi-cohort phase II CheckMate 205 trial. Best overall response was determined by an independent review committee according to the 2007 International Working Group response criteria. Trial PBMCs were collected immediately before nivolumab initiation (C1D1) and during therapy at cycle 2 day 1 and cycle 4 day 1. Peripheral blood was collected in 8 mL Vacutainer Cell Preparation Tubes, from which PBMCs were isolated by centrifugation and then cryopreserved.

Results and caveats for the whole study, not just this receptor: CD4+ but not CD8+ TCR diversity rose significantly by C4D1 (p=0.0027 vs p=0.16), most apparent in complete responders (p=0.02). Diversity was lower in patients who began nivolumab less than 1 year after ASCT, so these patients were left out of later analyses to avoid confounding by immune reconstitution. Trial patients with a complete response had baseline diversity similar to that of newly diagnosed patients, while partial responders and progressors had significantly lower diversity. Baseline TCR diversity was reported as lower in newly diagnosed patients than in healthy donors, and lower still in relapsed/refractory patients. The study was limited to a single clinical trial cohort, and causes of repertoire differences, possibly disease activity or prior therapy, remained undefined.

The source material was peripheral blood mononuclear cells (PBMCs), sampled before the second cycle of nivolumab. The receptor chain draws on TRBV7-9 and TRBJ2-2, with 7 bases aligning to TRBD1. This TCR derives from a human donor with classical Hodgkin lymphoma. In nucleotide form, the sequence is TGTGCCAGCAGCCAATACAAGAACTACAGGGGCCGGGAGCTGTTTTTT. Translated, it gives CASSQYKNYRGRELFF. With the portions outside the CDR3 filled from the reference TRBV7-9 and TRBJ2-2 genes, the complete variable region becomes DTGVSQNPRHKITKRGQNVTFRCDPISEHNRLYWYRQTLGQGPEFLTYFQNEAQLEKSRLLSDRFSAERPKGSFSTLEIQRTEQGDSAMYLCASSQYKNYRGRELFFGEGSRLTVL.